A single sample gave rise to the 26 T cell receptor beta chains below, sequenced in a study of blood T cell repertoires in COVID-19. Only in-frame clones appear in the TCRdb table, and some are missing; sequencing was by immunoSEQ multiplex PCR. The sample contains approximately 300,000 clones, 90% of which appear only once. Sequenced material: PBMCs or T cells enriched from blood (not recorded which). The receptors originated from a woman aged 25-40 years who had been exposed to COVID-19.

This clone occurred once. The chain is built from TRBV4-1 and TRBJ2-5, with unresolved D. The CDR3 loop spans 14 amino acids. Germline CDR1 and CDR2: MGHRA and YSYEKL. Trimming stripped 3 bases from V and 3 bases from J, with 11 bases between. The CDR3 sequence: CASSHSSDEETQYF. CDR3 in DNA: TGCGCCAGCAGCCACTCGAGTGATGAAGAGACCCAGTACTTC.

This clone was detected only once. This rearrangement joins TRBV10-3 to TRBJ1-1, with a possible D match to TRBD1 (5 bases). The CDR3 length is 13 residues. The germline gives CDR1 ENHRY, CDR2 SYGVKD. V was clipped by 2 bases and J by 3 bases, with 7 bases between them. This CDR3 is CAISEGADTEAFF. CDR3 in DNA: TGTGCCATCAGTGAGGGGGCGGACACTGAAGCTTTCTTT.

The rearrangement links TRBV5-1 to TRBJ2-2; TRBD1 might be the D (5 bases). Germline assignment: CDR1 SGHRS and CDR2 YFSETQ. The CDR3 has 12 amino acids. V was trimmed by 9 bases and J by 4 bases, leaving 10 bases between them. The CDR3 here is CATRQLTGELFF. The CDR3 coding sequence is TGCGCCACCAGACAGCTCACCGGGGAGCTGTTTTTT.

V is TRBV6-5 and J is TRBJ2-4, with D tentatively TRBD2 (5 bases). The germline V gene encodes CDR1 MNHEY and CDR2 SVGAGI. Trimming shortened V by 0 bases and J by 6 bases, and 12 bases separated the two germline ends. The CDR3 totals 15 residues. The CDR3 protein is CASSYSGARGNIQYF. The CDR3 DNA is TGTGCCAGCAGTTACTCGGGAGCACGGGGAAACATTCAGTACTTC.

The chain recombines TRBV5-4 with TRBJ1-1; D is ambiguous. The ends were cut back, 4 bases at V and 1 base at J, with 8 bases in the middle. The CDR3 loop spans 13 amino acids. Per germline, CDR1 SGHNT and CDR2 YYREEE (reference sequence). CDR3 in amino acids: CASSQSWNTEAFF. Here the CDR3 DNA reads TGTGCCAGCAGCCAAAGCTGGAACACTGAAGCTTTCTTT.

The rearrangement uses TRBV5-6 and TRBJ2-7; D possibly corresponds to TRBD2 (6 bases). The ends were cut back, 4 bases at V and 7 bases at J, with 18 bases in the middle. The CDR3 contains 14 residues. The germline CDR1 and CDR2 sequences are SGHDT and YYEEEE. CDR3 sequence (DNA): TGTGCCAGCAGCGGCCCCCAGCCGGCGGGGGAGCAGTACTTC. It codes for CASSGPQPAGEQYF.

The V call is TRBV18, the J call TRBJ1-4; D perhaps matches TRBD1 (5 bases). CDR1 KGHSH and CDR2 LQKENI come from the germline V gene. The CDR3 is 15 amino acids. V shed 6 bases and J shed 8 bases, with 19 bases lying between them. This CDR3 is CASSPREGLGEKLFF. The CDR3, as DNA: TGTGCCAGCTCCCCCCGGGAGGGGCTGGGAGAAAAACTGTTTTTT.

The rearrangement links TRBV4-1 to TRBJ2-3; TRBD2 matches 8 bases. V shed 1 base and J 4 bases; nucleotides not matched to a gene: 7. Looked up from germline, CDR1 is MGHRA and CDR2 is YSYEKL. The CDR3 runs 16 residues. The DNA of the CDR3 is TGCGCCAGCAGCCAAGGCTCGGGGGGGGCGCCAGATACGCAGTATTTT. This gives the protein CASSQGSGGAPDTQYF.

The chain is built from TRBV2 and TRBJ1-5, with D possibly matching TRBD1 (5 bases). The CDR3 sequence is 13 residues long. V shed 7 bases and J shed 5 bases, with 12 bases lying between them. The germline V gene has CDR1 SNHLY and CDR2 FYNNEI. In nucleotides, the CDR3 is TGTGCCAGCACCATGGGGGGGGATCAGCCCCAGCATTTT. This encodes CASTMGGDQPQHF.

The rearrangement uses TRBV5-1 and TRBJ2-7; 7 bases match TRBD1. The CDR3 sequence is 15 residues long. Germline trimming cut 4 bases from V and 3 bases from J; bases unmatched to any gene: 10. CDR1 is SGHRS, CDR2 YFSETQ, per germline. The CDR3 DNA sequence: TGCGCCAGCAGCCTCAACCGGGGACAGATCTACGAGCAGTACTTC. Residues: CASSLNRGQIYEQYF.

This clone was detected a few times. The genes are TRBV4-1 and TRBJ2-1; TRBD2 agrees at 12 bases. The CDR3 sequence is 16 residues long. With 2 bases clipped from V and 10 bases from J, the junction kept 9 bases outside the gene matches. Per the germline V gene, CDR1 is MGHRA and CDR2 is YSYEKL. CDR3 nucleotides: TGCGCCAGCAGCCAACATGGACTAGCGGGGATGGAAGAGCAGTTCTTC. Its protein product is CASSQHGLAGMEEQFF.

The chain couples TRBV10-3 to TRBJ1-3; a possible D gene is TRBD1 (6 bases). The CDR3 is 16 amino acids. From germline, CDR1 is ENHRY and CDR2 SYGVKD. The ends were cut back, 4 bases at V and 1 base at J, with 14 bases in the middle. The CDR3 DNA reads as TGTGCCATCAGTGCAGACAGGTTTCCTTCTGGAAACACCATATATTTT. Translation gives CAISADRFPSGNTIYF.

V gene TRBV3-1 (or the pseudogene TRBV3-2) combines with J gene TRBJ2-4, with 7 bases identical to TRBD1. CDR3 size: 17 residues. From germline, CDR1 is LGHDT and CDR2 YNNKEL (reference sequence). J was trimmed by 0 bases and V by 5 bases; bases with no gene match: 10. CDR3 DNA sequence: TGTGCCAGCAGCACCCATCCAGGGGGTTTAGCCAAAAACATTCAGTACTTC. This encodes CASSTHPGGLAKNIQYF.

This clone was counted once. This sequence joins TRBV12-5 and TRBJ1-1, with 7 nucleotides matching TRBD1. Germline CDR1 reads LGHNT; CDR2 reads FRNRAP. The CDR3 contains 14 residues. V lost 3 bases and J lost 4; bases outside the gene matches: 5. The CDR3 is CASGFSRGPTEAFF. In DNA form, the CDR3 reads TGTGCTAGTGGTTTTAGTAGGGGGCCCACTGAAGCTTTCTTT.

The chain is built from TRBV7-9 and TRBJ1-1; possibly TRBD1 for D (5 bases). The CDR3 contains 12 residues. V lost 8 bases and J 0 bases, leaving 7 bases between the germline ends. Germline V gene lookup returns CDR1 SEHNR and CDR2 FQNEAQ (reference sequence). CDR3 DNA: TGTGCCAGCGGACACCTGAACACTGAAGCTTTCTTT. Translation gives CASGHLNTEAFF.

This chain joins TRBV29-1 and TRBJ2-5; 8 nucleotides align to TRBD1. The trim removed 4 bases at V and 5 bases at J, leaving 3 bases unmatched. Germline lookup yields CDR1 SQVTM and CDR2 ANQGSEA. The CDR3 is made up of 12 amino acids. The CDR3 sequence is CSVAGGLETQYF. For the CDR3, the DNA is TGCAGCGTTGCAGGGGGCCTGGAGACCCAGTACTTC.

V and J are TRBV4-2 and TRBJ1-1; D may be TRBD1 (5 bases). Germline V CDR1 and CDR2: LGHNA, YNFKEQ. This CDR3 has 16 amino acids. V lost 2 bases and J 0 bases, leaving 13 bases between the germline ends. For the CDR3, the DNA is TGTGCCAGCAGCCAAAAGGGGCAGGCATTGAACACTGAAGCTTTCTTT. Its protein product is CASSQKGQALNTEAFF.

The gene calls are TRBV18 and TRBJ2-6; TRBD1 aligns across 12 bases. Germline lookup yields CDR1 KGHSH and CDR2 LQKENI. V was pared by 3 bases and J by 2 bases, with 5 bases of the junction left unmatched. The CDR3 spans 18 residues. CDR3 nucleotides: TGTGCCAGCTCACCCTCGGGACAGGGGGCGGCTGGGGCCAACGTCCTGACTTTC. It yields the protein CASSPSGQGAAGANVLTF.

V gene TRBV9 combines with J gene TRBJ1-1, with D hard to call. The CDR3 has 13 amino acids. Per the germline V gene, CDR1 is SGDLS and CDR2 is YYNGEE. V lost 4 bases, J lost 0 bases, and 7 bases lay in between. CDR3 protein: CASSLRMNTEAFF. For the CDR3, the DNA is TGTGCCAGCAGCCTCCGTATGAACACTGAAGCTTTCTTT.

The genes are TRBV7-9 and TRBJ2-3; D not certain. Trimming left V 5 bases short and J 0 bases short, with 9 bases between. The CDR3 spans 14 residues. The germline CDR1 and CDR2 sequences are SEHNR and FQNEAQ (reference sequence). The CDR3 protein is CASSPLGSTDTQYF. The CDR3 coding sequence is TGTGCCAGCAGCCCCCTAGGAAGCACAGATACGCAGTATTTT.

The chain couples TRBV18 to TRBJ1-1; D may be TRBD1 (5 bases). The CDR3 is 11 amino acids. Germline V gene data show CDR1 as KGHSH and CDR2 as LQKENI. Trimming removed 4 bases from V and 7 bases from J, with 7 bases in between. CDR3 region: CASSQGNEAFF. The CDR3 DNA reads TGTGCCAGCTCACAGGGGAATGAAGCTTTCTTT.

The chain joins TRBV5-4 to TRBJ1-2; 10 bases are shared with TRBD1. This CDR3 is 14 amino acids long. The germline gives CDR1 SGHNT, CDR2 YYREEE (reference sequence). J gave up 4 bases and V 6 bases, and 6 bases lay outside the gene matches. The CDR3 DNA is TGTGCCAGCACAAGACAGGGGGCCGGCTATGGCTACACCTTC. This codes for CASTRQGAGYGYTF.

The chain employs TRBV7-2 and TRBJ1-2, with D possibly matching TRBD1 (6 bases). Trimming removed 7 bases from V and 4 bases from J, with 16 bases in between. Germline loops: CDR1 SGHTA, CDR2 FQGNSA. The CDR3 sequence is 14 residues long. CDR3: CASITGGGFYGYTF. CDR3 DNA: TGTGCCAGCATCACCGGGGGGGGCTTCTATGGCTACACCTTC.

The chain links TRBV5-4 to TRBJ1-2; D gene ambiguous. V was pared by 0 bases and J by 4 bases, with 7 bases between. Germline CDR1 is SGHNT and CDR2 is YYREEE (reference sequence). This CDR3 has 13 amino acids. For the CDR3, the DNA is TGTGCCAGCAGCTTGGAGAACAGCTATGGCTACACCTTC. Translated: CASSLENSYGYTF.

As DNA, the CDR3 is TGTGCCAGCAGCTTAGAGGGCGGCAGGGGAGGGGCTGAAGCTTTCTTT. Translation gives CASSLEGGRGGAEAFF. V and J are TRBV7-2 and TRBJ1-1, with D possibly being TRBD1 (6 bases). The V and J ends lost 1 base and 6 bases respectively, with 18 bases between them. Germline CDR1 SGHTA, CDR2 FQGNSA. The CDR3 has 16 amino acids.

The chain links TRBV27 to TRBJ2-2; D is ambiguous. Germline assignment: CDR1 MNHEY and CDR2 SMNVEV (reference sequence). V was cut by 3 bases and J by 0 bases, with 14 bases left in between. The CDR3 totals 17 residues. The CDR3 loop reads CASSFRLQNTNTGELFF. The CDR3 DNA sequence: TGTGCCAGCAGTTTTCGACTTCAGAATACGAACACCGGGGAGCTGTTTTTT.